This T cell receptor (beta chain) came from a study of blood T cell repertoires in COVID-19 (dated by TCRdb to the early 2020s). In terms of the full investigation: Collaborator samples came from the United States, Italy and Spain and covered acute and convalescent phases of COVID-19. Where available, HLA class I and class II types were obtained from metadata supplied by the sample provider rather than from assay-based typing. A de-identified subject ID, COVID-19 status, age in years and sex were almost always included in the sample metadata. Deeply sampled blood TCRbeta repertoires from subjects exposed to, actively infected with, or recovered from COVID-19 were included in the dataset. The material from the prospective study consisted of cDNA or gDNA derived from T cells, B-cell-depleted T cells, or PBMCs. The repertoires were released in a freely available public database meant as a resource for research on the immune response to SARS-CoV-2. Samples came from the ongoing ImmuneRACE study (first 160 participants) plus 1,254 subjects from 6 global collaborators.

Here is what the overall study found, with its caveats: The amount of clinical and demographic metadata varied by source and participant and was provided uncurated.

The CDR3 holds 15 amino acids from the cysteine to the phenylalanine. Kept here is only the CDR3 DNA, which spans 45 bases and is read in frame from base 1. CDR1 is given as SGHTA and CDR2 as FQGNSA, both from the germline V gene. For this chain, trimming is 6 bases at the V end and 0 bases at the J end, and the number of junction bases without a gene match is 5. With regard to this clone: The antigen this receptor binds is unknown. No much larger clone is present one base from it, and per-base qualities are unavailable.

The immunoSEQ Assay, a bias-controlled multiplex PCR, was used to amplify TCRbeta CDR3 regions from genomic DNA. The original methods were these. The number of nucleated cells in each sample was estimated from the amplification of reference gene primers within the assay. To quantify the absolute abundance of each unique TCRbeta CDR3 rearrangement, sequence reads were collapsed and filtered. For each sample, productive Simpson clonality was calculated as the square root of Simpson's diversity index over productive rearrangements. The table was pulled from immuneACCESS by TCRdb, which kept in-frame rearrangements only. Such tables lose some clones; where checked, under half of the loss comes from unresolved V genes, and the rest has no known cause. V, J and clone size reflect that table, while D and trimming were determined from the DNA. The sample table holds approximately 44,000 clones, of which approximately 92% were seen once. Over 0.3% of the sample rests with the top ten.

At one collaborating source in Seattle, patients were enrolled during active infection and were followed longitudinally through the course of disease. Each collaborating institution followed its own protocols to collect whole blood in K2EDTA tubes. For TCRbeta analysis, collaborators shipped samples in one of three forms: frozen whole blood, isolated PBMCs, or DNA extracted from either of those sample types. The clonotype was recovered from a man in his fifties or sixties with COVID-19, enrolled during active disease. The sequence is built from TRBV7-2 and TRBJ2-1, with 7 bases aligning to TRBD2. Specimen: peripheral blood. The CDR3 here reads CASSSTGGSYNEQFF. Here is the DNA: TGTGCCAGCAGTTCGACGGGGGGCTCCTACAATGAGCAGTTCTTC.